What follows is one TCR beta chain and its context. The record originates from a study of T cells in localized non-small cell lung cancer. Libraries were prepared by immunoSEQ multiplex PCR; TCRdb keeps only in-frame clonotypes and omits some of them. The table shows about 52,000 clones, with 70% to 90% occurring only once. Here the sequenced sample was PBMCs, taken before any cancer treatment. The origin of this receptor is a female donor with stage II lung adenocarcinoma.

The CDR3 loop reads CASSDSRTEKLFF. Written as DNA, the CDR3 is TGTGCCAGCAGTGATAGCCGGACGGAAAAACTGTTTTTT. V usage is TRBV25-1 and J usage is TRBJ1-4; the D is unclear. The CDR3 has 13 residues. The V and J ends lost 3 bases and 8 bases respectively, with 10 bases between them. The germline CDR1 and CDR2 sequences are MGHDK and SYGVNS.